Below are 24 T cell receptor beta chains sequenced from a single sample in a study of shared clonotypes between healthy human individuals. Clones were sequenced by immunoSEQ multiplex PCR, and TCRdb holds only the in-frame ones, with some missing. The table includes around 1,900,000 clones, 85% to 95% detected once. Naive CD8 cells lacked CD45RO, underwent positive selection for CCR7 and left out terminally differentiated effector memory CD45RA+ cells. Sequenced sample: naive CD8+ T cells from PBMCs. The receptors were gathered from a man aged 18 to 29 in good health. Some clones in this sample may be carry-over from other donors' samples.

The chain employs TRBV7-9 and TRBJ2-5; TRBD2 aligns across 11 bases. With 4 bases clipped from V and 1 base from J, the junction kept 5 bases outside the gene matches. This CDR3 contains 16 residues. Germline CDR1 reads SEHNR; CDR2 reads FQNEAQ (reference sequence). In DNA, the CDR3 is TGTGCCAGCAGCTACCTACTAGCGGGAGCCCAAGAGACCCAGTACTTC. Translated: CASSYLLAGAQETQYF.

The chain recombines TRBV29-1 with TRBJ2-7, with D perhaps assigned TRBD1 or TRBD2 (5 bases each). This CDR3 has 13 amino acids. V shed 2 bases and J shed 3 bases, with 11 bases lying between them. Germline assignment: CDR1 SQVTM and CDR2 ANQGSEA. The CDR3 sequence: CSVERGTRYEQYF. The CDR3 DNA reads TGCAGCGTTGAACGTGGGACCCGCTACGAGCAGTACTTC.

The chain is built from TRBV27 and TRBJ2-7, with 11 bases matching TRBD2. The CDR3 covers 17 residues. CDR1 is MNHEY and CDR2 is SMNVEV in the germline V gene (reference sequence). Trimming at V came to 3 bases and at J to 2 bases, leaving 9 bases not matched to a gene. In DNA form, the CDR3 reads TGTGCCAGCAGTTTCCGACTAGCGGGATCCGCCGCCTACGAGCAGTACTTC. Translated, it gives CASSFRLAGSAAYEQYF.

The chain combines TRBV9 with TRBJ2-1, with D hard to call. V lost 0 bases and J lost 6, with 19 bases in between. CDR1 SGDLS and CDR2 YYNGEE come from the germline V gene. The CDR3 consists of 17 residues. The CDR3 loop reads CASSVGARVGSLNEQFF. The CDR3 nucleotides are TGTGCCAGCAGCGTAGGAGCTAGGGTGGGTTCCCTCAATGAGCAGTTCTTC.

The chain employs TRBV5-5 and TRBJ2-5, with D possibly matching TRBD1 (6 bases). Germline V gives CDR1 SGHKS, CDR2 YYEKEE (reference sequence). Trimming removed 2 bases from V and 2 bases from J, with 10 bases in between. The CDR3 covers 14 residues. The CDR3 nucleotides read TGTGCCAGCAGCTTTGGACAGTCTCAAGAGACCCAGTACTTC. Its translation is CASSFGQSQETQYF.

The chain employs TRBV11-2 and TRBJ2-7; 12 bases map to TRBD2. The J segment lost 5 bases and the V segment lost 1 base, leaving 6 bases of the junction unmatched. CDR1 and CDR2 from the germline V gene are SGHAT and FQNNGV. This CDR3 has 16 residues. The chain's CDR3 is CASSLVRLAGDDEQYF. CDR3 in DNA: TGTGCCAGCAGCTTAGTGCGACTAGCGGGAGATGACGAGCAGTACTTC.

As concerns this clone: Other nucleotide sequences in the sample specify the same CDR3. V gene TRBV27 combines with J gene TRBJ1-1; D unclear. Germline V lookup: CDR1 MNHEY, CDR2 SMNVEV (reference sequence). The germline V and J ends were trimmed by 5 bases and 0 bases, with 7 bases remaining between them. This CDR3 comprises 13 residues. The CDR3 here is CASSPTVNTEAFF. The CDR3 DNA is TGTGCCAGCAGTCCCACGGTGAACACTGAAGCTTTCTTT.

The V and J genes are TRBV9 and TRBJ2-7; the match to TRBD1 covers 8 bases. The CDR3 length is 17 residues. CDR1 and CDR2 (germline): SGDLS, YYNGEE. J was trimmed by 5 bases and V by 4 bases; bases with no gene match: 17. The CDR3 protein is CASSPHPATGARDEQYF. The DNA of the CDR3 is TGTGCCAGCAGCCCTCACCCCGCGACAGGGGCTAGGGACGAGCAGTACTTC.

This chain joins TRBV7-9 and TRBJ2-3; perhaps TRBD1 as D (6 bases). The CDR3 extends over 17 amino acids. V lost 1 base, J lost 2 bases, and 16 bases lay in between. CDR1 and CDR2 from the germline V gene are SEHNR and FQNEAQ (reference sequence). The CDR3 here is CASSLGHTGMYTDTQYF. The CDR3 region has the DNA TGTGCCAGCAGCTTAGGCCACACAGGGATGTACACAGATACGCAGTATTTT.

The rearrangement joins TRBV28 to TRBJ1-5; no reliable D call. The germline V gene encodes CDR1 MDHEN and CDR2 SYDVKM. The CDR3 length is 11 residues. The V end lost 5 bases, the J end lost 11 bases, and 10 bases lay between the germline ends. As DNA, the CDR3 is TGTGCCAGCAGTCCCCGATTAGCCCAGCATTTT. Amino acids: CASSPRLAQHF. The full variable domain, in which reference TRBV28 and TRBJ1-5 provide the parts outside the CDR3, is DVKVTQSSRYLVKRTGEKVFLECVQDMDHENMFWYRQDPGLGLRLIYFSYDVKMKEKGDIPEGYSVSREKKERFSLILESASTNQTSMYLCASSPRLAQHFGDGTRLSIL.

The CDR3 DNA reads TGCGCCAGCAGCAAGGGACAGGGGATCTACAATGGGAAGTTCTTC. This translates into CASSKGQGIYNGKFF. The chain couples TRBV5-1 to TRBJ2-1, with 10 bases identical to TRBD1. CDR1 is SGHRS, CDR2 YFSETQ, per germline. CDR3 size: 15 residues. V lost 4 bases, J lost 14 bases, and 15 bases stayed unmatched.

This clone appeared a few times. The V gene is TRBV27, the J gene TRBJ2-2; D might be TRBD2 (6 bases). Germline CDR1 MNHEY, CDR2 SMNVEV (reference sequence). V was pared by 8 bases and J by 1 base, with 17 bases between. The CDR3 loop spans 16 amino acids. The CDR3 sequence is CASSLAGGGNTGELFF. The DNA of the CDR3 is TGTGCCAGCTCTCTCGCCGGGGGAGGGAACACCGGGGAGCTGTTTTTT.

This clone was observed once. The chain links TRBV5-8 to TRBJ2-1; D gene uncertain. Trimming left V 10 bases short and J 5 bases short, with 16 bases between. The CDR3 loop spans 13 amino acids. The germline V gene has CDR1 SGHTS and CDR2 YDEGEE. This chain's CDR3 is CADRPRWDNEQFF. CDR3 sequence (DNA): TGTGCCGACCGGCCCCGATGGGACAATGAGCAGTTCTTC.

The CDR3 loop is CASRIGPTSGTTTDTQYF. In nucleotides, the CDR3 is TGTGCCAGCAGGATCGGACCAACTAGCGGGACAACCACAGATACGCAGTATTTT. The chain couples TRBV6-4 to TRBJ2-3, with 10 bases that match TRBD2. The V and J ends lost 6 bases and 2 bases, in that order; junction bases with no gene match: 14. CDR1 and CDR2 (germline): MRHNA, SNTAGT. This CDR3 has 18 amino acids.

The gene calls are TRBV27 and TRBJ2-3; 7 bases align to TRBD2. Germline V gives CDR1 MNHEY, CDR2 SMNVEV (reference sequence). Trimming cost V 5 bases and J 0 bases; bases outside gene matches: 14. The CDR3 runs to 18 residues. For the CDR3, the DNA is TGTGCCAGCAGTCCGACCCGACTAGCAGTTACTAGCACAGATACGCAGTATTTT. Amino acid sequence: CASSPTRLAVTSTDTQYF.

The J gene is TRBJ2-1, the V gene TRBV7-9; 9 nucleotides align to TRBD2. This CDR3 has 19 residues. The germline V gene encodes CDR1 SEHNR and CDR2 FQNEAQ (reference sequence). V lost 5 bases and J lost 3; bases outside the gene matches: 17. Here the CDR3 reads CASSPEKLAGPPFYNEQFF. CDR3 DNA sequence: TGTGCCAGCAGCCCAGAGAAGCTAGCGGGGCCCCCCTTCTACAATGAGCAGTTCTTC.

The gene calls are TRBV7-2 and TRBJ1-1; D gene ambiguous. CDR3 size: 18 residues. Trimming left V 5 bases short and J 5 bases short, with 27 bases between. From germline, CDR1 is SGHTA and CDR2 FQGNSA. CDR3 coding DNA: TGTGCCAGCAGCCCGCGTGGGGATAGTAGGGCCAAGTCGACTGAAGCTTTCTTT. This gives the protein CASSPRGDSRAKSTEAFF.

This clone was seen only once. The chain uses TRBV18 and TRBJ2-7; 12 bases fit TRBD2. Trimming removed 4 bases from V and 2 bases from J; junction bases left unmatched: 9. Germline V CDR1 and CDR2: KGHSH, LQKENI. The CDR3 spans 17 residues. The CDR3 sequence: CASSLKNLAGGPYEQYF. The CDR3 DNA follows: TGTGCCAGCTCACTAAAAAATCTAGCGGGAGGGCCCTACGAGCAGTACTTC.

This clone was counted between two and nine times. Other DNA variants within this sample encode the same CDR3. J is TRBJ1-1 and V is TRBV9; 9 bases align to TRBD1. The V segment lost 2 bases and the J segment 0 bases; nucleotides outside the gene matches: 2. The CDR3 is 15 residues long. Germline V lookup: CDR1 SGDLS, CDR2 YYNGEE. The CDR3 protein is CASSVGTGMNTEAFF. The CDR3 DNA reads TGTGCCAGCAGCGTTGGGACAGGGATGAACACTGAAGCTTTCTTT.

CDR3 nucleotide sequence: TGTGCCAGCAGCGCCCCCCTTAGGGGTGGTGAGCAGTTCTTC. Protein product: CASSAPLRGGEQFF. The genes are TRBV9 and TRBJ2-1; D may be TRBD1 (5 bases). This CDR3 contains 14 residues. CDR1 and CDR2 (germline): SGDLS, YYNGEE. V shed 3 bases and J shed 9 bases, with 16 bases lying between them. Full variable domain (missing parts from reference TRBV9 and TRBJ2-1): DSGVTQTPKHLITATGQRVTLRCSPRSGDLSVYWYQQSLDQGLQFLIQYYNGEERAKGNILERFSAQQFPDLHSELNLSSLELGDSALYFCASSAPLRGGEQFFGPGTRLTVL.

The chain has TRBV11-2 and TRBJ2-1; D uncertain. The CDR3 totals 17 residues. Per the germline V gene, CDR1 is SGHAT and CDR2 is FQNNGV. The V end lost 4 bases, the J end lost 3 bases, and 19 bases lay between the germline ends. CDR3 amino acids: CASSSQVWPSYYNEQFF. In DNA, the CDR3 is TGTGCCAGCAGCTCCCAGGTTTGGCCGTCCTACTACAATGAGCAGTTCTTC.

The V and J genes are TRBV7-6 and TRBJ2-7, with 10 bases that match TRBD1. Germline CDR1 SGHVS, CDR2 FNYEAQ. This CDR3 has 18 amino acids. Unmatched junction bases numbered 14, after V lost 5 bases and J lost 1 base. CDR3 amino acids: CASSPGDRGQKGSYEQYF. The CDR3 DNA is TGTGCCAGCAGCCCAGGGGACAGGGGTCAAAAGGGGTCCTACGAGCAGTACTTC.

The rearrangement joins TRBV30 to TRBJ1-2; D might be TRBD1 (5 bases). The V gene lost 0 bases and the J gene lost 10 bases, with 12 bases spanning the gap. The germline V gene has CDR1 GTSNPN and CDR2 SVGIG (reference sequence). This CDR3 contains 12 residues. CDR3 loop: CAWSVGRGVYTF. In DNA, the CDR3 is TGTGCCTGGAGTGTAGGTAGGGGTGTCTACACCTTC.

The chain has TRBV27 and TRBJ2-3; tentative D call: TRBD2 (5 bases). Germline V gene lookup returns CDR1 MNHEY and CDR2 SMNVEV (reference sequence). The CDR3 runs 19 residues. Trimming removed 1 base at V and 2 bases at J, with 22 bases between. This chain's CDR3 is CASSLLTGGSSGFTDTQYF. Written as DNA, the CDR3 is TGTGCCAGCAGTTTATTAACCGGCGGGTCGTCCGGATTCACAGATACGCAGTATTTT.